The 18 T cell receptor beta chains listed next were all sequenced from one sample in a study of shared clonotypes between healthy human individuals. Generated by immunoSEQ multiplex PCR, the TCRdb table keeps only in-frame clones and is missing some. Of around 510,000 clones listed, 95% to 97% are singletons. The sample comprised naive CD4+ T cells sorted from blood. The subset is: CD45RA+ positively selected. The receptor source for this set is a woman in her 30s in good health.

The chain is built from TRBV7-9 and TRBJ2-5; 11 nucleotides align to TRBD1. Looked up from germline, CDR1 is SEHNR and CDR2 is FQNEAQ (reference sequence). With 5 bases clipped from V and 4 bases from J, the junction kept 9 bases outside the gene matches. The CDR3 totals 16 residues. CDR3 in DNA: TGTGCCAGCAGCGCCAAGGACAGGGGGCTTAGAGAGACCCAGTACTTC. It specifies CASSAKDRGLRETQYF. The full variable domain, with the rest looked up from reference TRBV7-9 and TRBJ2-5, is DTGVSQNPRHKITKRGQNVTFRCDPISEHNRLYWYRQTLGQGPEFLTYFQNEAQLEKSRLLSDRFSAERPKGSFSTLEIQRTEQGDSAMYLCASSAKDRGLRETQYFGPGTRLLVL.

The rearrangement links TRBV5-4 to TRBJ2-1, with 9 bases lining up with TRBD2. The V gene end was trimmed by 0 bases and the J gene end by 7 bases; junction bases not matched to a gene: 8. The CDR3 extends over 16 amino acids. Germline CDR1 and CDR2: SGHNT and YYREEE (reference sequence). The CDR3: CASSLGTSAKFNEQFF. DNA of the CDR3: TGTGCCAGCAGCTTGGGGACTAGCGCAAAGTTTAATGAGCAGTTCTTC.

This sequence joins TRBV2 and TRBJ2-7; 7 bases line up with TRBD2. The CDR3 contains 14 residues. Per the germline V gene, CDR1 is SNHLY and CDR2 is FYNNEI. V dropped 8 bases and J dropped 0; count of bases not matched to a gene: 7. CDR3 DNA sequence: TGTGCCAGCGGTGCGGGAGTCAGCTCCTACGAGCAGTACTTC. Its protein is CASGAGVSSYEQYF.

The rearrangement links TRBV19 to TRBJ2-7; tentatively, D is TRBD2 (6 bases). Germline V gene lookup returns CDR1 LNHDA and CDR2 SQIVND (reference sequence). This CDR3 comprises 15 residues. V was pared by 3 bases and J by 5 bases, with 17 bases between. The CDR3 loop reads CASSMRDGQGNEQYF. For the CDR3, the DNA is TGTGCCAGTAGTATGCGGGACGGGCAAGGTAACGAGCAGTACTTC.

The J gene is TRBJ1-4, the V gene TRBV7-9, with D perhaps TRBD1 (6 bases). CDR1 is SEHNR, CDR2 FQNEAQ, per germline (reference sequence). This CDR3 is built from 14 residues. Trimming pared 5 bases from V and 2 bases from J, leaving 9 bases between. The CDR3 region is CASSQGQTNEKLFF. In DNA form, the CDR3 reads TGTGCCAGCAGCCAAGGACAGACTAATGAAAAACTGTTTTTT. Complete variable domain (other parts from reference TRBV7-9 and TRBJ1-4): DTGVSQNPRHKITKRGQNVTFRCDPISEHNRLYWYRQTLGQGPEFLTYFQNEAQLEKSRLLSDRFSAERPKGSFSTLEIQRTEQGDSAMYLCASSQGQTNEKLFFGSGTQLSVL.

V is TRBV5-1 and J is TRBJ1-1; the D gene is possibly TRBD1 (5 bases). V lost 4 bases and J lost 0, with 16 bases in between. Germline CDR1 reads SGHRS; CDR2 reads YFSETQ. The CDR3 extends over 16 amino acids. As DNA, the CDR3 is TGCGCCAGCAGCCCCCCTTGGGACGGAGTGAACACTGAAGCTTTCTTT. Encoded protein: CASSPPWDGVNTEAFF.

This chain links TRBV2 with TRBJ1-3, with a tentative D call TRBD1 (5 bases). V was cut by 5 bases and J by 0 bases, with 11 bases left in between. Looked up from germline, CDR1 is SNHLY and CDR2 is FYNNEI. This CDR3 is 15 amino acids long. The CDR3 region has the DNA TGTGCCAGCAGTCTCGTCAGGGCCTCTGGAAACACCATATATTTT. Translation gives CASSLVRASGNTIYF.

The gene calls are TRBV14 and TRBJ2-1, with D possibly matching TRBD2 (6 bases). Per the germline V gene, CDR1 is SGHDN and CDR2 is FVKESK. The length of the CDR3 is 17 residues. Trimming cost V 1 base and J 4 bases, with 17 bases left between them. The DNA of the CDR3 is TGTGCCAGCAGCCAAGGAGATAGCGGACCGATTTACAATGAGCAGTTCTTC. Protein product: CASSQGDSGPIYNEQFF.

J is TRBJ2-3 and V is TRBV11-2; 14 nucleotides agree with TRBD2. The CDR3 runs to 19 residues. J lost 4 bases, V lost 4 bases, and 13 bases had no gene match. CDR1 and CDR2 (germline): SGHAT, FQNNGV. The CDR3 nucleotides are TGTGCCAGCAGCTCCGGACTAGCGGGAGGTTCCCTCGTTGCAGATACGCAGTATTTT. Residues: CASSSGLAGGSLVADTQYF.

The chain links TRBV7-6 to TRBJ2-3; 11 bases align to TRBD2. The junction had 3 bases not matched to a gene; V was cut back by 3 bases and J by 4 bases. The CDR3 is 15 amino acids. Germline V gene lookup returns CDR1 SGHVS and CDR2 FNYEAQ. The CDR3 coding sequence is TGTGCCAGCAGCTTCACTAGCGGGAGCGCAGATACGCAGTATTTT. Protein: CASSFTSGSADTQYF.

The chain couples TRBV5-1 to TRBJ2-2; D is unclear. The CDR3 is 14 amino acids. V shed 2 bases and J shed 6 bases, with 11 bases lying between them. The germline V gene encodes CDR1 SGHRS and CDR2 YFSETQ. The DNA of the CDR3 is TGCGCCAGCAGCTTACCTGAGGTGGCCGGGGAGCTGTTTTTT. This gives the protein CASSLPEVAGELFF.

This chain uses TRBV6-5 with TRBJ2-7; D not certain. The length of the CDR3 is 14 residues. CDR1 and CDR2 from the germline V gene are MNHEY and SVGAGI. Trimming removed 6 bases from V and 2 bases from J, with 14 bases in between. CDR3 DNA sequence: TGTGCCAGCAGCACGCCCCATTCGGCCTACGAGCAGTACTTC. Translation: CASSTPHSAYEQYF.

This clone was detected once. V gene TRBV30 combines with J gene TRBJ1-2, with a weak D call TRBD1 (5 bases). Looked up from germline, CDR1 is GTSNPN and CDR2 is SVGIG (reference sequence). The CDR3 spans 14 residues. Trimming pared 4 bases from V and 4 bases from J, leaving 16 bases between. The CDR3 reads CAWMSGVLRYGYTF. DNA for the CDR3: TGTGCCTGGATGTCGGGGGTTCTCCGCTATGGCTACACCTTC.

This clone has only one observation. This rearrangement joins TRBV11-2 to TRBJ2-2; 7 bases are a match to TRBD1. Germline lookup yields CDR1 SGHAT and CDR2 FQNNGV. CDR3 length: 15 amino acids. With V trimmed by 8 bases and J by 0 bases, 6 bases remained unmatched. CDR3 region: CASGRQGSNTGELFF. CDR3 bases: TGTGCCAGCGGAAGACAGGGATCGAACACCGGGGAGCTGTTTTTT.

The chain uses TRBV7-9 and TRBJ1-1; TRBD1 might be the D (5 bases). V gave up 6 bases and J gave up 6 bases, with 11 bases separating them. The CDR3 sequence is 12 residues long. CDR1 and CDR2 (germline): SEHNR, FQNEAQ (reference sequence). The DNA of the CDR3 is TGTGCCAGCAGTCTAAAAGGGGCTGAAGCTTTCTTT. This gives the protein CASSLKGAEAFF.

CDR3 nucleotide sequence: TGCGCCAGCAGCCGTAGCGGGAGTAATGAGCAGTTCTTC. Residues: CASSRSGSNEQFF. J is TRBJ2-1 and V is TRBV5-1; 9 bases align to TRBD2. J gave up 7 bases and V 4 bases, and 3 bases lay outside the gene matches. Germline V gives CDR1 SGHRS, CDR2 YFSETQ. CDR3 size: 13 residues.

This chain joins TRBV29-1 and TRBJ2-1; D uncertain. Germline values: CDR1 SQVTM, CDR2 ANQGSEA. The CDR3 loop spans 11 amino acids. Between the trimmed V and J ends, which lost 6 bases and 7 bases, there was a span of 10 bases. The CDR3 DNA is TGCAGCGTGACGAGAACGAATGAGCAGTTCTTC. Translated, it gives CSVTRTNEQFF.

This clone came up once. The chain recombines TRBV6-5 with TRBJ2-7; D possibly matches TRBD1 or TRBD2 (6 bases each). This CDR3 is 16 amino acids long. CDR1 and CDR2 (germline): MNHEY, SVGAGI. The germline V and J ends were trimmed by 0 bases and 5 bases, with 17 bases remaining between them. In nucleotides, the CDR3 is TGTGCCAGCAGTTACTCGAGATTTCGGGGGCGCCACGAGCAGTACTTC. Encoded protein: CASSYSRFRGRHEQYF.